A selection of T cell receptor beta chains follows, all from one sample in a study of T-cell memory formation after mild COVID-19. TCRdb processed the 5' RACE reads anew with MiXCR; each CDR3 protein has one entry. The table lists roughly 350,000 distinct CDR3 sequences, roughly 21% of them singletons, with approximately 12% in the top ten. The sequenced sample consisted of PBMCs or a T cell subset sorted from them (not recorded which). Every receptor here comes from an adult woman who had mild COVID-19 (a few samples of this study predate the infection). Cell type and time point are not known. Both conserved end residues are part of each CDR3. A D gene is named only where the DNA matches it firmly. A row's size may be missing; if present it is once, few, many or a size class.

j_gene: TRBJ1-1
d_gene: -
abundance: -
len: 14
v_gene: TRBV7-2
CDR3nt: TGTGCCACCACGGAGTCCCCCCCGAACACTGAAGCTTTCTTT
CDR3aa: CATTESPPNTEAFF

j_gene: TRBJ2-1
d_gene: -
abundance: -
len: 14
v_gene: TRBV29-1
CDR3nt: TGCAGCGTGAGTTCAGGGGACTCCTACAATGAGCAGTTCTTC
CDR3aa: CSVSSGDSYNEQFF

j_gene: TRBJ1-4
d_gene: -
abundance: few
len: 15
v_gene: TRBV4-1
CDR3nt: TGCGCCAGCAGCCAAGACAACAGACCTAATGAAAAACTGTTTTTT
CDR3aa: CASSQDNRPNEKLFF

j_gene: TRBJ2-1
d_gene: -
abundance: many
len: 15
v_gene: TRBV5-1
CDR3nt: TGCGCCAGCAGCTTGGACAGGGGAGGGTACAATGAGCAGTTCTTC
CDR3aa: CASSLDRGGYNEQFF

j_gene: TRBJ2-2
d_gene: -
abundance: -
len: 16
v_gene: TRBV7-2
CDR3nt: TGTGCCAGCAGCCTCGCGAGTGTCCATAACACCGGGGAGCTGTTTTTT
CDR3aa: CASSLASVHNTGELFF

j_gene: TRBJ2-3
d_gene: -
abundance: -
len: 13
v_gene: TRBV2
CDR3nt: TGTGCCAGCAGAGCGGAGAGCACAGATACGCAGTATTTT
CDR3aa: CASRAESTDTQYF

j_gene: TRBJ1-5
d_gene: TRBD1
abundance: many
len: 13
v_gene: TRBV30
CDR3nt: TGTGCCTGGAGTGTACAGGGGGGTCAGCCCCAGCATTTT
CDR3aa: CAWSVQGGQPQHF

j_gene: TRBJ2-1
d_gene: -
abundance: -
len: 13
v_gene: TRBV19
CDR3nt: TGTGCCAGTAGTAAGCTAGCCGGCAATGAGCAGTTCTTC
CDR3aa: CASSKLAGNEQFF

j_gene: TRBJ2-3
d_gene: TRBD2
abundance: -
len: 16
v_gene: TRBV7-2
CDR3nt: TGTGCCAGCAGCTTAGTTCTAGCGGGACGCACAGATACGCAGTATTTT
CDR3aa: CASSLVLAGRTDTQYF

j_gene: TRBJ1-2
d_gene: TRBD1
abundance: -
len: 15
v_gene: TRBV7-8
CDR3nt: TGTGCCAGCAGCTCACCAGGGGGAACTAACTATGGCTACACCTTC
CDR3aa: CASSSPGGTNYGYTF

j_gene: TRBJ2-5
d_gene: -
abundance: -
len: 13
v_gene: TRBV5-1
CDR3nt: TGCGCCAGCAGCTTGGAGGTCCAAGAGACCCAGTACTTC
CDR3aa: CASSLEVQETQYF

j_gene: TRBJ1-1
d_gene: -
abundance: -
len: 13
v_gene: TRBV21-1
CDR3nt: TGTGCCAGCAGCAAGGGACAGACTGGTGAAGCTTTCTTT
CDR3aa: CASSKGQTGEAFF

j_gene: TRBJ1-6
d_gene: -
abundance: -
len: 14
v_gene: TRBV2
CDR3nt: TGTGCCAGCAGAGGGGCCGGAGGAAATTCACCCCTCCACTTT
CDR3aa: CASRGAGGNSPLHF

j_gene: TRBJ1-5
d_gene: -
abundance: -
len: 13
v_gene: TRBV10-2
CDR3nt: TGCGCCAGCAGTGTATGGGGGTATCAGCCCCAGCATTTT
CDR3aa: CASSVWGYQPQHF

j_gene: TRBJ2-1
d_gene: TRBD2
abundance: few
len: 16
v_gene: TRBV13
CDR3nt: TGTGCCAGCAGCGGAAGGACTAGCGTAGTACACAATGAGCAGTTCTTC
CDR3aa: CASSGRTSVVHNEQFF

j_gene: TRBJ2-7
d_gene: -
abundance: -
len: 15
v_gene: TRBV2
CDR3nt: TGTGCCAGCAGTGAGCAGGGCTACCGCTCCTACGAGCAGTACTTC
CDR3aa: CASSEQGYRSYEQYF

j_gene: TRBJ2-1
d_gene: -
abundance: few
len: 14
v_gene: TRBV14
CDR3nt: TGTGCCAGCAGCCTGCCCGGGATCTACAAGGAGCAGTTCTTC
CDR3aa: CASSLPGIYKEQFF

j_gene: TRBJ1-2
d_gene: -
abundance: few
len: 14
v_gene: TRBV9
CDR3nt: TGTGCCAGCAGCGTAGAAACAGGTTGGAGGGGCTACACCTTC
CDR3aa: CASSVETGWRGYTF

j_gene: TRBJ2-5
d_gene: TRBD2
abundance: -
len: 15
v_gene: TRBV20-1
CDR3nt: TGCAGTGCCAGCCCGGGGGGGTATCGGGAAGAGACCCAGTACTTC
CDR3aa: CSASPGGYREETQYF

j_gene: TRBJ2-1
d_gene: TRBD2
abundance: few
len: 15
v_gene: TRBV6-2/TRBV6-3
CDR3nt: TGTGCCAGCACCAGACTAGCGGGCTCCTACAATGAGCAGTTCTTC
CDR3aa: CASTRLAGSYNEQFF

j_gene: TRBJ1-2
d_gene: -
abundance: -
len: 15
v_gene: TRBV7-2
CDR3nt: TGTGCCAGCAGCCCTTCGGGGGGCGCCGGCTATGGCTACACCTTC
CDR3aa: CASSPSGGAGYGYTF

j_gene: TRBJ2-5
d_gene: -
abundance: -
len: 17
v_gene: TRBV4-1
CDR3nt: TGCGCCAGCAGCCAAGAAAGGGCCGGCGGGGACCAAGAGACCCAGTACTTC
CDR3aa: CASSQERAGGDQETQYF

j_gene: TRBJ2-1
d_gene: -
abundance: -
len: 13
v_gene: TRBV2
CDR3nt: TGTGCCAGCATGGACTGGGCGGGTAAAGAGCAGTTCTTC
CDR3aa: CASMDWAGKEQFF

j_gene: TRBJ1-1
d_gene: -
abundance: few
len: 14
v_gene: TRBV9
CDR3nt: TGTGCCAGCAGTGCTTACGAGGGTATCACTGAAGCTTTCTTT
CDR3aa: CASSAYEGITEAFF

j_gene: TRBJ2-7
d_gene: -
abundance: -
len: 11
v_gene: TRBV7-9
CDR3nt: TGTGCCAGCAGCTTAGCAGGGGCACCGTACTTC
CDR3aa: CASSLAGAPYF

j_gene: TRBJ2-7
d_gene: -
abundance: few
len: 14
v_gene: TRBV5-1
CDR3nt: TGCGCCAGCAGGCTCCAGGGTAATACCTACGAGCAGTACTTC
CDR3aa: CASRLQGNTYEQYF

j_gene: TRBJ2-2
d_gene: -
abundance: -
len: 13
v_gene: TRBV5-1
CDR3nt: TGCGCCTCAAAGACAGGGAACACCGGGGAGCTGTTTTTT
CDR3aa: CASKTGNTGELFF

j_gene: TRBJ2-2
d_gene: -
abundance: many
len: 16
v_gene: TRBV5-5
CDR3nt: TGTGCCAGCAGCCGCGGGTTGTGGGAGAACACCGGGGAGCTGTTTTTT
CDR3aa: CASSRGLWENTGELFF

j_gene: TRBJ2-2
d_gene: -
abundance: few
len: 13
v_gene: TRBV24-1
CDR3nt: TGTGCCACCAGTGAGGTCCTCACCGGGGAGCTGTTTTTT
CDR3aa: CATSEVLTGELFF

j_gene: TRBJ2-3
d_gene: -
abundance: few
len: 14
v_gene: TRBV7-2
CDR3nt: TGTGCCAGCAGCTTCGGAGGGGGCCCAGATACGCAGTATTTT
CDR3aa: CASSFGGGPDTQYF

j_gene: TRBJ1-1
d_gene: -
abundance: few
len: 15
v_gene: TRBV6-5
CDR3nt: TGTGCCAGCAGTTACCTGACGGGGGGCTACACTGAAGCTTTCTTT
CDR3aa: CASSYLTGGYTEAFF

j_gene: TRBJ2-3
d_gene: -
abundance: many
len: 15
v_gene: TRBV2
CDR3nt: TGTGCCAGCACCAACGGCAGGGTAAAGACAGATACGCAGTATTTT
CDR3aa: CASTNGRVKTDTQYF

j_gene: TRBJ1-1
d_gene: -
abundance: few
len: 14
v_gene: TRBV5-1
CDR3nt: TGCGCCAGCAGCTTGATGGCAGGGGAGGCTGAAGCTTTCTTT
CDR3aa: CASSLMAGEAEAFF

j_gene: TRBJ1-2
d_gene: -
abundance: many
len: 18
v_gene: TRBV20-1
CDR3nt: TGCAGTGCTAGAATGGCGAGGTTTGGGGGAGTGTCATACTATGGCTACACCTTC
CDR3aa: CSARMARFGGVSYYGYTF

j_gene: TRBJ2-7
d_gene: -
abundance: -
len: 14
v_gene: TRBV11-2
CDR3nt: TGTGCCAGCAGCTTATCTGGCGGGCGATACGAGCAGTACTTC
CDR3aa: CASSLSGGRYEQYF

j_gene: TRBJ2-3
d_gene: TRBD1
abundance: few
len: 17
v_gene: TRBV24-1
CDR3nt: TGTGCCACCAGTGATATCGGACAGGGGCAATGGACAGATACGCAGTATTTT
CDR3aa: CATSDIGQGQWTDTQYF

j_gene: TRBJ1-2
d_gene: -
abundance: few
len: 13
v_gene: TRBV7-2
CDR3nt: TGTGCCAGCAGCTCCGGGCCCTCTTATGGCTACACCTTC
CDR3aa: CASSSGPSYGYTF

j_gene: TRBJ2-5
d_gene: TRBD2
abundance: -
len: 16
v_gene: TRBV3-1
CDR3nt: TGTGCCAGCAGCCAGACTAGCGGGAGGGCCCGAGAGACCCAGTACTTC
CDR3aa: CASSQTSGRARETQYF

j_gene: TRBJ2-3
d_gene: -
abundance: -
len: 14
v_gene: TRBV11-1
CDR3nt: TGTGCCAGCAGCTCCACAGGGTCCGCAGATACGCAGTATTTT
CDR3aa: CASSSTGSADTQYF

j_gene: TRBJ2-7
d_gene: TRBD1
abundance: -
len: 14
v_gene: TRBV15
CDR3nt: TGTGCCACCAGCCCGGGGACAGAATATTACGAGCAGTACTTC
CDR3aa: CATSPGTEYYEQYF

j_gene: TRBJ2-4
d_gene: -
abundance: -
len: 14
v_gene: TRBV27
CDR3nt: TGTGCCAGCAGTATTCACCGAGCCAAAAACATTCAGTACTTC
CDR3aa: CASSIHRAKNIQYF

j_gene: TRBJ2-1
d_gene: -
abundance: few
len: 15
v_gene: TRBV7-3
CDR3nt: TGTGCCAGCAGCCCCGCTGGGCGGAGCTACAATGAGCAGTTCTTC
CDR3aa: CASSPAGRSYNEQFF

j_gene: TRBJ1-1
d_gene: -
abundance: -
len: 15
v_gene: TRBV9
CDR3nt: TGTGCCAGCAGCGTAGTAGGGACGGGCAACACTGAAGCTTTCTTT
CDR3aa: CASSVVGTGNTEAFF

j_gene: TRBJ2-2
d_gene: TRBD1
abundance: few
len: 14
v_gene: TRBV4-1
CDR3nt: TGCGCCAGCAGCCAAGTACCAGGGGGCGAGCAGCTGTTTTTT
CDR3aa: CASSQVPGGEQLFF

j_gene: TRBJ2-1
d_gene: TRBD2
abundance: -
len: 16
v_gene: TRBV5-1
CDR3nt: TGCGCCAGCAGCTGGACCTCTAGCGGGGGGGCCTATGAGCAGTTCTTC
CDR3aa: CASSWTSSGGAYEQFF

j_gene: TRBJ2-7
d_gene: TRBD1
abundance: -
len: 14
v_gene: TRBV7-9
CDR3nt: TGTGCCAGCATCAGACAGGGTGGACCCTACGAGCAGTACTTC
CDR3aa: CASIRQGGPYEQYF

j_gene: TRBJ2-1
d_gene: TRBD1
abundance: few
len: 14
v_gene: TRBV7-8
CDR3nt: TGTGCCAGCAGCTTAAGGGGACAGGGCGATGAGCAGTTCTTC
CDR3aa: CASSLRGQGDEQFF

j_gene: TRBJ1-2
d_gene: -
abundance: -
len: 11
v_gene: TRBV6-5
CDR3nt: TGTGCCAGCACATCTGGGGCCGGCTACACCTTC
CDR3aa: CASTSGAGYTF

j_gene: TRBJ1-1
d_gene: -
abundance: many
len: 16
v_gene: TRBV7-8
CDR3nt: TGTGCCAGCAGCTTACAGCGGACAACCTGGAACACTGAAGCTTTCTTT
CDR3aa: CASSLQRTTWNTEAFF

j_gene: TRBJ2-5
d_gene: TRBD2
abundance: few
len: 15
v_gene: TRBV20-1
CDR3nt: TGCAGTGCCGATGCTAGCGGGGAGCCCCAAGAGACCCAGTACTTC
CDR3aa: CSADASGEPQETQYF

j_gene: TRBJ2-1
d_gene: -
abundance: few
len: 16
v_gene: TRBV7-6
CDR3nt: TGTGCCAGCAGGTCCCCTCGGGCAGGGGGAGGGAATGAGCAGTTCTTC
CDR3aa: CASRSPRAGGGNEQFF

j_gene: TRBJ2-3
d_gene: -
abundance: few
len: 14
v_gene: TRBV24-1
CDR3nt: TGTGCCACCAGTCGGGATCGAAGGACAGATACGCAGTATTTT
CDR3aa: CATSRDRRTDTQYF

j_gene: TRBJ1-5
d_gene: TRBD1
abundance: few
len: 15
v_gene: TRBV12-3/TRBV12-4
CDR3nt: TGTGCCAGCAGACTCGACAGGGGGCGAAATCAGCCCCAGCATTTT
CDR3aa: CASRLDRGRNQPQHF

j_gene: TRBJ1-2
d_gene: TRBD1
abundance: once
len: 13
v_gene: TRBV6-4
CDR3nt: TGTGCCAGCAGGAAGGGACAGGGCTATGGCTACACCTTC
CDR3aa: CASRKGQGYGYTF

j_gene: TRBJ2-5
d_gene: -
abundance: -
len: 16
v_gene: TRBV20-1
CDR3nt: TGCAGTGCTAGGGGTTTTCGCGCTACTGGGGGGGAGACCCAGTACTTC
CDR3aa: CSARGFRATGGETQYF